This entry lists 18 T cell receptor beta chains sequenced from one sample in a study of CD8 T cells in Susac syndrome (dated by TCRdb to the late 2010s). Library prep was done by the immunoSEQ multiplex PCR assay. RNA was extracted using the RNeasy kit, and about 0.45 to 1 ug of the RNA was reverse transcribed with random hexamers. TCRdb redid the processing of the public reads, applying fastp at Q25 and MiXCR, and retained in-frame beta chains. Duplicate CDR3 protein sequences are folded into a single record with the most common DNA and genes. This sample gives 150,000 to 200,000 distinct CDR3 sequences in total; 93% of them show up just once. Of the sample, just over 0.13% is held by the ten largest clones. The sample consisted of CD4+ T cells from PBMCs. The receptors here all came from a human donor in good health.

The J gene is TRBJ2-3, the V gene TRBV12-3 or TRBV12-4, with TRBD1 as a possible D gene (5 bases). V lost 5 bases, J lost 4 bases, and 13 bases lay in between. This CDR3 spans 14 amino acids. The CDR3 loop is CASSITQGPDTQYF. CDR3 nucleotide sequence: TGTGCCAGCAGTATCACTCAGGGTCCAGATACGCAGTATTTT.

This chain uses TRBV20-1 with TRBJ1-2; D gene unclear. Germline V gene data show CDR1 as DFQATT and CDR2 as SNEGSKA (reference sequence). V lost 6 bases, J lost 5 bases, and 10 bases lay in between. The CDR3 consists of 11 residues. For the CDR3, the DNA is TGCAGTGCCCAAGGTTTATATGGCTACACCTTC. Protein sequence: CSAQGLYGYTF.

The V and J genes are TRBV6-6 and TRBJ1-5; tentative D call: TRBD1 (6 bases). Germline V gene data show CDR1 as MNHNY and CDR2 as SVGAGI (reference sequence). Trimming shortened V by 5 bases and J by 1 base, and 12 bases separated the two germline ends. The CDR3 has 15 amino acids. In nucleotides, the CDR3 is TGTGCCAGCAGTCCACAGGGTCAGAGCAATCAGCCCCAGCATTTT. Protein sequence: CASSPQGQSNQPQHF.

The rearrangement joins TRBV6-1 to TRBJ1-1; the D is unclear. The V gene's germline CDR1 is MNHNS and CDR2 SASEGT. The CDR3 consists of 12 residues. V was pared by 5 bases and J by 3 bases, with 7 bases between. CDR3 bases: TGTGCCAGCAGTCGTAGTGACACTGAAGCTTTCTTT. Its protein is CASSRSDTEAFF.

The chain has TRBV29-1 and TRBJ2-3; 10 bases are shared with TRBD2. Germline CDR1 reads SQVTM; CDR2 reads ANQGSEA. V lost 7 bases to trimming and J lost 2 bases; unmatched junction nucleotides: 6. CDR3 size: 14 residues. The CDR3 sequence is CSATLAGTTDTQYF. DNA for the CDR3: TGCAGCGCTACACTAGCGGGGACCACAGATACGCAGTATTTT.

V usage is TRBV6-1 and J usage is TRBJ2-5, with D possibly TRBD2 on 6 matching bases. The V gene's germline CDR1 is MNHNS and CDR2 SASEGT. V was pared by 8 bases and J by 5 bases, with 15 bases between. The CDR3 has 13 residues. The CDR3 protein is CASAIGRMETQYF. The CDR3 nucleotides read TGTGCCAGCGCCATCGGGAGAATGGAGACCCAGTACTTC.

The chain is built from TRBV24-1 and TRBJ2-2; 7 bases are shared with TRBD1. V shed 9 bases, J shed 6 bases, and the junction held 15 bases outside the gene matches. CDR3 length: 16 residues. CDR1 and CDR2 (germline): KGHDR, SFDVKD. The CDR3 bases are TGTGCCACCCAGGGGGTCCGGCCCCCCATCGCCGGGGAGCTGTTTTTT. It codes for CATQGVRPPIAGELFF.

The chain recombines TRBV7-2 with TRBJ2-7; TRBD1 matches 9 bases. This CDR3 spans 14 amino acids. V dropped 4 bases and J dropped 6; count of bases not matched to a gene: 7. Germline assignment: CDR1 SGHTA and CDR2 FQGNSA. For the CDR3, the DNA is TGTGCCAGCAGCTATCGGGGACAGGGTGCCGAGCAGTACTTC. Translated: CASSYRGQGAEQYF.

This chain links TRBV3-1 with TRBJ2-1, with TRBD2 as a possible D gene (5 bases). In germline, CDR1 is LGHDT, CDR2 YNNKEL (reference sequence). The V end was cut by 4 bases, the J end by 10 bases, with 20 bases between. The CDR3 has 15 residues. This CDR3 is CASSPIGWRSREQFF. CDR3 coding DNA: TGTGCCAGCAGCCCTATAGGTTGGAGGAGCAGAGAGCAGTTCTTC.

The CDR3 coding sequence is TGCGCCAGCAGCTTTACCAGGGGGTCGGACTATGGCTACACCTTC. Translation: CASSFTRGSDYGYTF. The J gene is TRBJ1-2, the V gene TRBV5-1; 7 nucleotides match TRBD1. The CDR3 is 15 amino acids. The V and J ends lost 2 bases and 3 bases, in that order; junction bases with no gene match: 7. Germline CDR1 reads SGHRS; CDR2 reads YFSETQ.

V usage is TRBV7-6 and J usage is TRBJ2-5, with no clear D. Germline values: CDR1 SGHVS, CDR2 FNYEAQ. The CDR3 is made up of 16 amino acids. V dropped 1 base and J dropped 0 bases, with 12 bases sitting between them. The CDR3 sequence: CASSLEAFPYQETQYF. For the CDR3, the DNA is TGTGCCAGCAGCTTAGAGGCTTTTCCGTACCAAGAGACCCAGTACTTC.

The chain links TRBV7-6 to TRBJ2-7, with D uncertain. Germline CDR1 and CDR2: SGHVS and FNYEAQ. The V gene lost 5 bases and the J gene lost 2 bases, with 16 bases spanning the gap. The CDR3 consists of 15 residues. The CDR3 reads CASSPDLLATYEQYF. The CDR3 coding sequence is TGTGCCAGCAGCCCGGACCTACTGGCTACCTACGAGCAGTACTTC.

The J gene is TRBJ1-2, the V gene TRBV2, with D hard to call. Trimming shortened V by 4 bases and J by 4 bases, and 13 bases separated the two germline ends. The CDR3 has 14 amino acids. Germline V lookup: CDR1 SNHLY, CDR2 FYNNEI. CDR3 region: CASSVGRQRYGYTF. The CDR3 DNA reads TGTGCCAGCAGTGTAGGGCGTCAACGCTATGGCTACACCTTC.

The chain is built from TRBV3-1 and TRBJ2-5; 7 positions match TRBD2. CDR1 is LGHDT, CDR2 YNNKEL, per germline (reference sequence). The CDR3 has 13 amino acids. The V segment lost 10 bases and the J segment 5 bases; nucleotides outside the gene matches: 10. The DNA of the CDR3 is TGTGCCACCGGGGGGTACAAGGTGGAGACCCAGTACTTC. Translated: CATGGYKVETQYF.

The chain recombines TRBV5-1 with TRBJ2-1, with TRBD2 matching 8 bases. This CDR3 contains 15 residues. The germline V gene has CDR1 SGHRS and CDR2 YFSETQ. Trimming took 0 bases from V and 5 from J; bases not matched to a gene: 4. Here the CDR3 DNA reads TGCGCCAGCAGCTTGGCGGGGGGGGCAGACAATGAGCAGTTCTTC. This translates into CASSLAGGADNEQFF.

The rearrangement uses TRBV4-1 and TRBJ1-2; D ambiguous. The CDR3 is 14 residues long. V lost 5 bases and J lost 8, with 18 bases in between. The germline gives CDR1 MGHRA, CDR2 YSYEKL. The CDR3 reads CASSSFGVREGYTF. The CDR3 bases are TGCGCCAGCAGCTCTTTCGGCGTAAGGGAAGGCTACACCTTC.

V usage is TRBV29-1 and J usage is TRBJ2-1, with 8 bases identical to TRBD1. The CDR3 extends over 14 amino acids. Trimming removed 8 bases from V and 8 bases from J; junction bases left unmatched: 14. CDR1 is SQVTM and CDR2 is ANQGSEA in the germline V gene. The CDR3: CSLRGQGAWDEQFF. CDR3 nucleotides: TGCAGCCTGAGAGGCCAGGGGGCGTGGGATGAGCAGTTCTTC.

The chain couples TRBV4-1 to TRBJ1-5; the D gene is possibly TRBD1 (5 bases). The CDR3 extends over 16 amino acids. V lost 1 base and J 7 bases, leaving 17 bases between the germline ends. Germline V lookup: CDR1 MGHRA, CDR2 YSYEKL. Written as DNA, the CDR3 is TGCGCCAGCAGCCAAGGCGGGACCCCTAAGGGCCAGCCCCAGCATTTT. It yields the protein CASSQGGTPKGQPQHF.